Below, one T cell receptor (beta chain) is given with its context. As handled by the study authors: Amplified reference gene primers provided the basis for estimating nucleated cell counts. TCRdb's copy holds only in-frame clones and misses some; the assay was immunoSEQ multiplex PCR. D and trimming were read from the DNA, whereas the V and J calls and clone size are those reported in that table. The table includes 45,000 to 55,000 clones, over 85% detected once. The V and J ends lost 2 bases and 4 bases, in that order; junction bases with no gene match: 8. Germline CDR1 and CDR2: MDHEN and SYDVKM. CDR3 length: 16 residues. This specimen belongs to a study of blood T cell repertoires in COVID-19. The wider study: Sources were T cells, B-cell-depleted T cells, or PBMCs; the material itself was cDNA or gDNA.

The chain has TRBV28 and TRBJ1-2, with 9 nucleotides matching TRBD1. Sample: peripheral blood. This receptor was taken from a man at least 80 years old with acute or convalescent COVID-19. The CDR3 spells CASSLEIGQGPYGYTF. The CDR3, as DNA: TGTGCCAGCAGTTTAGAGATAGGACAGGGGCCCTATGGCTACACCTTC.